These 32 T cell receptor beta chains were sequenced from one sample in a study of blood T cell repertoires in COVID-19. Data came from immunoSEQ multiplex PCR; TCRdb stores just in-frame clones and leaves some out. This sample has roughly 320,000 clones, with around nine tenths found just once. The sample comprised peripheral blood. The source is a man between 65 and 85 years old with acute or convalescent COVID-19.

The chain couples TRBV4-2 to TRBJ2-7; D not resolved. The CDR3 is 18 residues long. Germline CDR1 is LGHNA and CDR2 is YNFKEQ. The germline V and J ends were trimmed by 0 bases and 0 bases, with 18 bases remaining between them. For the CDR3, the DNA is TGTGCCAGCAGCCAAGATTCCATGACTCCCCCGAGCTCCTACGAGCAGTACTTC. This translates into CASSQDSMTPPSSYEQYF.

This chain connects TRBV19 to TRBJ1-5; weak D call: TRBD1 (5 bases). Trimming removed 2 bases at V and 6 bases at J, with 14 bases between. Germline V lookup: CDR1 LNHDA, CDR2 SQIVND (reference sequence). There are 15 residues in the CDR3. The CDR3 is CASSIRGGGGQPQHF. DNA of the CDR3: TGTGCCAGTAGTATACGGGGGGGAGGTGGTCAGCCCCAGCATTTT. Supplemented by reference TRBV19 and TRBJ1-5, the full variable domain reads DGGITQSPKYLFRKEGQNVTLSCEQNLNHDAMYWYRQDPGQGLRLIYYSQIVNDFQKGDIAEGYSVSREKKESFPLTVTSAQKNPTAFYLCASSIRGGGGQPQHFGDGTRLSIL.

V is TRBV29-1 and J is TRBJ1-2, with D unresolved. CDR3 length: 11 residues. In germline, CDR1 is SQVTM, CDR2 ANQGSEA. V was clipped by 5 bases and J by 2 bases, with 6 bases between them. CDR3 in amino acids: CSVSGNYGYTF. As DNA, the CDR3 is TGCAGCGTTTCAGGCAACTATGGCTACACCTTC. Using reference TRBV29-1 and TRBJ1-2 for the parts outside the CDR3, the full variable domain is SAVISQKPSRDICQRGTSLTIQCQVDSQVTMMFWYRQQPGQSLTLIATANQGSEATYESGFVIDKFPISRPNLTFSTLTVSNMSPEDSSIYLCSVSGNYGYTFGSGTRLTVV.

The chain combines TRBV10-3 with TRBJ2-3, with 11 positions matching TRBD2. Germline V CDR1 and CDR2: ENHRY, SYGVKD. This CDR3 is 15 amino acids long. The trim removed 6 bases at V and 0 bases at J, leaving 2 bases unmatched. The CDR3 is CAISRTSGSTDTQYF. The CDR3 bases are TGTGCCATCAGCCGGACTAGCGGGAGCACAGATACGCAGTATTTT.

The chain joins TRBV2 to TRBJ2-1, with 8 bases identical to TRBD1. Germline values: CDR1 SNHLY, CDR2 FYNNEI. The CDR3 contains 14 residues. V shed 3 bases, J shed 8 bases, and the junction held 6 bases outside the gene matches. The CDR3 coding sequence is TGTGCCAGCAGTGACAGGACAGGGTTCTATGAGCAGTTCTTC. Amino acids: CASSDRTGFYEQFF.

The rearrangement links TRBV19 to TRBJ2-5; 9 bases are shared with TRBD2. From germline, CDR1 is LNHDA and CDR2 SQIVND (reference sequence). The CDR3 totals 15 residues. The V segment lost 3 bases and the J segment 2 bases; nucleotides outside the gene matches: 4. CDR3 region: CASSISGGPQETQYF. The CDR3 bases are TGTGCCAGTAGTATTAGCGGGGGCCCACAAGAGACCCAGTACTTC.

The chain links TRBV4-2 to TRBJ2-3; TRBD2 matches 13 bases. With 4 bases clipped from V and 1 base from J, the junction kept 14 bases outside the gene matches. Germline V CDR1 and CDR2: LGHNA, YNFKEQ. The CDR3 length is 20 residues. Here the CDR3 DNA reads TGTGCCAGCAGCCTCACCCCGTCCTCGGGACTAGCGGGGCGCACAGATACGCAGTATTTT. Protein product: CASSLTPSSGLAGRTDTQYF.

The chain uses TRBV28 and TRBJ1-1; D gene uncertain. CDR1 and CDR2 from the germline V gene are MDHEN and SYDVKM. V dropped 4 bases and J dropped 7 bases, with 10 bases sitting between them. CDR3 length equals 12 residues. CDR3 DNA sequence: TGTGCCAGCAGTTCCCAACAGCTTGAAGCTTTCTTT. It translates to CASSSQQLEAFF.

By its share, this clone is medium-sized (0.01 to 0.1%). The chain has TRBV2 and TRBJ1-1, with D tentatively TRBD1 (6 bases). CDR3 length: 15 amino acids. V lost 7 bases and J 6 bases, leaving 21 bases between the germline ends. Germline V gives CDR1 SNHLY, CDR2 FYNNEI. The CDR3 loop reads CASNPMQGRRSEAFF. In DNA, the CDR3 is TGTGCCAGCAACCCAATGCAGGGGCGACGATCTGAAGCTTTCTTT.

The chain recombines TRBV2 with TRBJ1-5; TRBD1 is a possible D gene (5 bases). The CDR3 sequence is 16 residues long. Germline CDR1 SNHLY, CDR2 FYNNEI. The V gene lost 1 base and the J gene lost 0 bases, with 10 bases spanning the gap. The CDR3 region is CASSEGDRSSNQPQHF. The CDR3 DNA is TGTGCCAGCAGTGAAGGCGACAGATCTAGCAATCAGCCCCAGCATTTT.

This chain uses TRBV30 with TRBJ2-5; 9 nucleotides agree with TRBD1. The V gene end was trimmed by 0 bases and the J gene end by 2 bases; junction bases not matched to a gene: 4. CDR1 and CDR2 from the germline V gene are GTSNPN and SVGIG (reference sequence). There are 15 residues in the CDR3. The CDR3 DNA reads TGTGCCTGGAGTGTACTGGGGACAGGGCAAGAGACCCAGTACTTC. Protein: CAWSVLGTGQETQYF.

The V gene is TRBV9, the J gene TRBJ2-3; 8 positions match TRBD2. V trimming: 4 bases; J trimming: 7 bases; junction bases outside the gene matches: 14. Germline CDR1 reads SGDLS; CDR2 reads YYNGEE. The CDR3 consists of 16 residues. CDR3 coding DNA: TGTGCCAGCAGCCCTGTAGAGCGGGCGGGGGGTTATACGCAGTATTTT. It specifies CASSPVERAGGYTQYF. The whole variable domain, remainder taken from reference TRBV9 and TRBJ2-3, is DSGVTQTPKHLITATGQRVTLRCSPRSGDLSVYWYQQSLDQGLQFLIQYYNGEERAKGNILERFSAQQFPDLHSELNLSSLELGDSALYFCASSPVERAGGYTQYFGPGTRLTVL.

This clone came up once. This chain joins TRBV6-1 and TRBJ1-1; D call uncertain. Germline CDR1 reads MNHNS; CDR2 reads SASEGT. The CDR3 covers 13 residues. Trimming shortened V by 3 bases and J by 10 bases, and 15 bases separated the two germline ends. The CDR3 region is CASSDSPRFAAFF. Written as DNA, the CDR3 is TGTGCCAGCAGTGACTCCCCCAGATTCGCAGCTTTCTTT.

The chain links TRBV4-1 to TRBJ1-2; D remains ambiguous. Germline CDR1 reads MGHRA; CDR2 reads YSYEKL. This CDR3 contains 14 residues. V dropped 4 bases and J dropped 4 bases, with 13 bases sitting between them. CDR3 sequence reads: CASSPESVPYGYTF. CDR3 coding DNA: TGCGCCAGCAGCCCAGAGTCGGTACCCTATGGCTACACCTTC.

Only a few counts were recorded for this clone. The V call is TRBV24-1, the J call TRBJ2-1, with 7 bases matching TRBD2. Germline CDR1 reads KGHDR; CDR2 reads SFDVKD. V dropped 6 bases and J dropped 9; count of bases not matched to a gene: 7. This CDR3 comprises 13 residues. DNA for the CDR3: TGTGCCACCAGTCCCGAGGGAGGGCTTGAGCAGTTCTTC. It yields the protein CATSPEGGLEQFF.

The chain links TRBV6-5 to TRBJ1-5; D is ambiguous. This CDR3 has 15 residues. The ends were cut back, 11 bases at V and 0 bases at J, with 17 bases in the middle. The V gene's germline CDR1 is MNHEY and CDR2 SVGAGI. In DNA, the CDR3 is TGTGCCGTACGAACTCTTGGAGTTAGCAATCAGCCCCAGCATTTT. The encoded protein is CAVRTLGVSNQPQHF.

The rearrangement joins TRBV5-1 to TRBJ2-3; 12 bases agree with TRBD2. Losses at the gene ends were 2 bases for V and 6 bases for J; bases not matched to a gene: 13. This CDR3 spans 18 amino acids. Germline CDR1 and CDR2: SGHRS and YFSETQ. CDR3 DNA: TGCGCCAGCAGCTTCCAGGGAACTAGCGGGGGGTTACCGGATACGCAGTATTTT. Amino acids: CASSFQGTSGGLPDTQYF.

The V and J genes are TRBV19 and TRBJ1-6, with TRBD1 identical over 8 bases. The CDR3 sequence is 14 residues long. Per germline, CDR1 LNHDA and CDR2 SQIVND (reference sequence). The V gene end was trimmed by 4 bases and the J gene end by 10 bases; junction bases not matched to a gene: 6. DNA of the CDR3: TGTGCCAGTAGTAGCGGACAGGGATACTCACCCCTCCACTTT. Amino acid sequence: CASSSGQGYSPLHF. The complete variable domain, with remaining parts taken from reference TRBV19 and TRBJ1-6, reads DGGITQSPKYLFRKEGQNVTLSCEQNLNHDAMYWYRQDPGQGLRLIYYSQIVNDFQKGDIAEGYSVSREKKESFPLTVTSAQKNPTAFYLCASSSGQGYSPLHFGNGTRLTVT.

The rearrangement uses TRBV6-5 and TRBJ1-2, with 7 bases lining up with TRBD1. The CDR3 totals 14 residues. J lost 8 bases, V lost 6 bases, and 12 bases had no gene match. CDR1 and CDR2 (germline): MNHEY, SVGAGI. The CDR3 DNA sequence: TGTGCCAGCAGCAACCTACAGGGGTACGGGGGCTACACCTTC. Amino acids: CASSNLQGYGGYTF.

This clone has a handful of counts. The chain joins TRBV7-7 to TRBJ2-3; 10 bases line up with TRBD2. J was trimmed by 1 base and V by 5 bases; bases with no gene match: 15. The CDR3 consists of 19 residues. CDR1 and CDR2 (germline): SSHAT, FNYEAQ (reference sequence). The CDR3 bases are TGTGCCAGCAGCCCAGCGAGCGGGGGGGACTATTACGGCACAGATACGCAGTATTTT. It encodes CASSPASGGDYYGTDTQYF.

J is TRBJ2-7 and V is TRBV29-1; 10 bases line up with TRBD1. The CDR3 consists of 13 residues. V shed 6 bases and J 3 bases; nucleotides not matched to a gene: 5. The germline V gene encodes CDR1 SQVTM and CDR2 ANQGSEA. CDR3 in DNA: TGCAGCGTAGCGGGACAGGGGATCTACGAGCAGTACTTC. It codes for CSVAGQGIYEQYF.

The chain combines TRBV19 with TRBJ1-2; TRBD1 agrees at 9 bases. This CDR3 has 16 residues. CDR1 and CDR2 (germline): LNHDA, SQIVND (reference sequence). With V trimmed by 5 bases and J by 0 bases, 7 bases remained unmatched. In nucleotides, the CDR3 is TGTGCCAGTAGTTCCCGGACAGGGGCCTCTAACTATGGCTACACCTTC. Protein product: CASSSRTGASNYGYTF.

This rearrangement joins TRBV19 to TRBJ2-7; 7 bases agree with TRBD2. Germline CDR1 and CDR2: LNHDA and SQIVND (reference sequence). The CDR3 sequence is 13 residues long. V shed 2 bases and J 4 bases; nucleotides not matched to a gene: 2. The chain's CDR3 is CASSISGAYEQYF. The CDR3 bases are TGTGCCAGTAGTATAAGCGGGGCATACGAGCAGTACTTC.

The chain joins TRBV4-1 to TRBJ2-5, with TRBD1 as a possible D gene (5 bases). Germline V gene data show CDR1 as MGHRA and CDR2 as YSYEKL. CDR3 size: 15 residues. With 1 base removed from V and 1 base from J, the gap between germline ends came to 10 bases. The CDR3 protein is CASSQVGTGQETQYF. CDR3 coding DNA: TGCGCCAGCAGCCAAGTGGGAACAGGCCAAGAGACCCAGTACTTC.

The chain combines TRBV5-1 with TRBJ2-1; maybe TRBD1 (5 bases). This CDR3 is 15 amino acids long. Germline V gene sequence: CDR1 SGHRS, CDR2 YFSETQ. With 0 bases removed from V and 4 bases from J, the gap between germline ends came to 11 bases. Here the CDR3 reads CASSLAQGPYNEQFF. CDR3 sequence (DNA): TGCGCCAGCAGCTTGGCCCAGGGCCCGTACAATGAGCAGTTCTTC. Using reference TRBV5-1 and TRBJ2-1 for the parts outside the CDR3, the full variable domain is KAGVTQTPRYLIKTRGQQVTLSCSPISGHRSVSWYQQTPGQGLQFLFEYFSETQRNKGNFPGRFSGRQFSNSRSEMNVSTLELGDSALYLCASSLAQGPYNEQFFGPGTRLTVL.

This clone turned up a few times. An end of the junction does not agree with germline; a read error may underlie this. V usage is TRBV15 and J usage is TRBJ2-1; TRBD1 is a possible D gene (6 bases). Germline-derived CDR1 and CDR2 are LNHNV and YYDKDF (reference sequence). This CDR3 is built from 14 residues. The CDR3 sequence is CATSRGLGQSAWVF. The DNA for the CDR3 is TGTGCCACCAGCAGAGGGCTCGGACAGTCGGCTTGGGTCTTC.

This chain joins TRBV18 and TRBJ1-5; 8 bases align to TRBD1. The V gene's germline CDR1 is KGHSH and CDR2 LQKENI. The CDR3 sequence is 15 residues long. V shed 3 bases, J shed 4 bases, and the junction held 5 bases outside the gene matches. CDR3 nucleotides: TGTGCCAGCTCACCGGGACAGGTGTTAAATCAGCCCCAGCATTTT. Amino acid sequence: CASSPGQVLNQPQHF. The full variable domain, with the rest looked up from reference TRBV18 and TRBJ1-5, is NAGVMQNPRHLVRRRGQEARLRCSPMKGHSHVYWYRQLPEEGLKFMVYLQKENIIDESGMPKERFSAEFPKEGPSILRIQQVVRGDSAAYFCASSPGQVLNQPQHFGDGTRLSIL.

This rearrangement joins TRBV19 to TRBJ2-1, with D possibly matching TRBD2 (5 bases). In germline, CDR1 is LNHDA, CDR2 SQIVND (reference sequence). CDR3 length: 15 amino acids. V lost 0 bases, J lost 8 bases, and 14 bases lay in between. The CDR3 nucleotides read TGTGCCAGTAGTATAGACCCTTGGAGGAACTATGAGCAGTTCTTC. Its translation is CASSIDPWRNYEQFF.

The V call is TRBV7-9, the J call TRBJ2-2; TRBD2 aligns across 10 bases. Germline values: CDR1 SEHNR, CDR2 FQNEAQ (reference sequence). J gave up 0 bases and V 5 bases, and 6 bases lay outside the gene matches. The CDR3 length is 17 residues. In nucleotides, the CDR3 is TGTGCCAGCAGCCCTGGACTAGCGGTCGCGAACACCGGGGAGCTGTTTTTT. It is translated as CASSPGLAVANTGELFF.

This clone has a single count. J is TRBJ1-1 and V is TRBV18, with TRBD1 matching 7 bases. The CDR3 length is 13 residues. Germline assignment: CDR1 KGHSH and CDR2 LQKENI. V was pared by 6 bases and J by 7 bases, with 8 bases of the junction left unmatched. The CDR3 reads CASSPDREVEAFF. The CDR3 DNA is TGTGCCAGCTCTCCCGACAGGGAGGTTGAAGCTTTCTTT.

This sequence joins TRBV18 and TRBJ1-1; no clear D. V was trimmed by 6 bases and J by 0 bases, leaving 8 bases between them. The CDR3 covers 13 residues. The germline V gene encodes CDR1 KGHSH and CDR2 LQKENI. CDR3 residues: CASSPRLNTEAFF. The CDR3 bases are TGTGCCAGCTCCCCGAGGCTGAACACTGAAGCTTTCTTT.

The gene calls are TRBV19 and TRBJ1-6; D unresolved. Between the trimmed V and J ends, which lost 5 bases and 7 bases, there was a span of 6 bases. Germline assignment: CDR1 LNHDA and CDR2 SQIVND (reference sequence). There are 12 residues in the CDR3. In DNA form, the CDR3 reads TGTGCCAGTAGTTACCAGAATTCACCCCTCCACTTT. Its translation: CASSYQNSPLHF.